A single T cell receptor (beta chain) is shown here with its context. Its antigen is currently unknown. Clones were sequenced by immunoSEQ multiplex PCR, and TCRdb holds only the in-frame ones, with some missing. The table includes 100,000 to 120,000 clones, over 90% detected once. These data come from a study of T cell responses to AZD1222 COVID-19 vaccine. Regarding the study as a whole: In a largely white British group with more females than males, clonal diversity was possibly underestimated. Spike was spanned by vaccine-associated CD4 TCRs, which were dominant at 160-218 and 743-854. Increased Spike-specific TCR breadth and depth were observed after two AZD1222 doses.

The CDR3 is 14 residues long. The V end lost 2 bases, the J end lost 14 bases, and 20 bases lay between the germline ends. CDR1 is SGHRS, CDR2 YFSETQ, per germline. The material was peripheral blood, obtained 28 days after the second AZD1222 dose. This rearrangement joins TRBV5-1 to TRBJ2-1; D possibly corresponds to TRBD2 (6 bases). The receptor was derived from an adult who received the AZD1222 COVID-19 vaccine. The CDR3 DNA reads TGCGCCAGCAGCTTTGGACCTCGCGGAGGGAATGAGTTCTTC. Its protein is CASSFGPRGGNEFF.